This note documents a single TCR beta chain sequence. The TPEX subset meant dysfunctional early memory CD8+ cells, CCR7+ PD-1+ TIGIT+. It was from duplicate vials of roughly 160,000 sorted CD8+ T cells per subset that RNA came. The sample belongs to a study of human CD8 memory T cell subsets. Germline V gene lookup returns CDR1 DFQATT and CDR2 SNEGSKA (reference sequence). The CDR3 is made up of 13 amino acids. A UMI-labeled 5' RACE approach was the method that produced the TCR beta libraries. TCRdb reprocessed the 5' RACE reads, with one entry per CDR3 protein and no DNA. The sample features 6,000 to 8,500 distinct CDR3 sequences, with around a fifth in its top ten.

The sequence derives from a human donor in good health. The sample taken for sequencing was CD8+ T cells from PBMCs. The chain uses TRBV20-1 and TRBJ2-3. CDR3 sequence: CSASEGAIDTQYF.